The present entry profiles one T cell receptor beta chain with its context. The antigen remains unidentified. The data were taken from a study of cytomegalovirus exposure and HLA in healthy donors. Germline V gives CDR1 SEHNR, CDR2 FQNEAQ (reference sequence). This CDR3 comprises 16 residues. Trimming shortened V by 3 bases and J by 0 bases, and 12 bases separated the two germline ends. Study-level results: A missense DCLRE1C variant was associated with V- and J-gene trimming of TCR beta chains in a later analysis, and an independent cohort replicated the association. Confirmation in vitro established that three CMV-associated chains were specific for CMV antigens.

Amplification used 60 Vbeta primers and 13 Jbeta primers. Libraries were prepared by immunoSEQ multiplex PCR; TCRdb keeps only in-frame clonotypes and omits some of them. Among 150,000 to 200,000 clones listed, around 70% were seen once. Donors counted as nominally healthy when sampled, yet unrecorded immune exposures were likely. Sequenced input: PBMCs. This receptor was identified in a man aged 18 to 35 in good health and CMV-seropositive. The J gene is TRBJ1-3, the V gene TRBV7-9; D uncertain. The CDR3 here is CASSFPVAHSGNTIYF. Here the CDR3 DNA reads TGTGCCAGCAGCTTCCCTGTGGCCCACTCTGGAAACACCATATATTTT.